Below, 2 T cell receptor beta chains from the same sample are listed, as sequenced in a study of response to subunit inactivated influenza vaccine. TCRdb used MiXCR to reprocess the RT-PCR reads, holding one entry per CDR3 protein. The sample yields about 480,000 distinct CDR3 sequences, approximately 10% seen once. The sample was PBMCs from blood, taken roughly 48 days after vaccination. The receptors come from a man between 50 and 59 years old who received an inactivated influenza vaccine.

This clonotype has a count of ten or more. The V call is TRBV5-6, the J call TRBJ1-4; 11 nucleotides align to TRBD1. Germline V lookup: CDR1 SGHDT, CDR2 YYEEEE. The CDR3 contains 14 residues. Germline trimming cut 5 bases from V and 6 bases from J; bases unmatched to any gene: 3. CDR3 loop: CASSRTGGDEKLFF. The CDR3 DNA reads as TGTGCCAGCAGTCGGACAGGGGGCGATGAAAAACTGTTTTTT.

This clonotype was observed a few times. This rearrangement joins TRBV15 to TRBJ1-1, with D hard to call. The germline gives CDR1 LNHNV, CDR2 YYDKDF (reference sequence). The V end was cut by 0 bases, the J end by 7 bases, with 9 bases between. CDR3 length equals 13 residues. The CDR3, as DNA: TGTGCCACCAGCAGAGAGGGAAGCAATGAAGCTTTCTTT. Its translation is CATSREGSNEAFF.